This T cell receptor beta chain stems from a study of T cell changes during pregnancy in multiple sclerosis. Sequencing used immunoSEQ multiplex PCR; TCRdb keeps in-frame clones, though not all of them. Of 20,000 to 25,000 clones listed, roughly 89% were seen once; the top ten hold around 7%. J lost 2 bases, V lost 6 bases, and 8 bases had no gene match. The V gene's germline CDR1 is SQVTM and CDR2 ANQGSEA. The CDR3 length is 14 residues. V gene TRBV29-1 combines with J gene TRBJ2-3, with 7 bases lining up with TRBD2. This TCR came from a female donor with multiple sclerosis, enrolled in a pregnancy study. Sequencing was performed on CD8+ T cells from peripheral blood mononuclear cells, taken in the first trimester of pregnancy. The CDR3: CSVQIGDYTDTQYF. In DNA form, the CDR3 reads TGCAGCGTACAGATCGGGGACTACACAGATACGCAGTATTTT.